The source of this T cell receptor (beta chain) is a study of early T cells in non-severe SARS-CoV-2 infection. Study as a whole: Whole-blood bulk RNA, unsorted, was sequenced, and chains were unpaired.

Germline V gives CDR1 SGHAT, CDR2 FQNNGV. The CDR3 covers 15 residues. V shed 3 bases and J shed 4 bases, with 12 bases lying between them. A few counts support this clonotype. As part of library construction, unique molecular identifiers were attached to individual cDNA molecules. TCRdb ran MiXCR on the 5' RACE reads and lists one entry per CDR3 protein. The table includes about 100,000 distinct CDR3 sequences, approximately 13% detected once. Specimen: whole blood. The chain combines TRBV11-2 with TRBJ2-2; D is undetermined. This TCR was recovered from an adult who was a healthcare worker with PCR-confirmed SARS-CoV-2 infection or an uninfected control (not recorded which). DNA for the CDR3: TGTGCCAGCAGCTTGAACGCCCAAGCCACCGGGGAGCTGTTTTTT. Residues: CASSLNAQATGELFF.